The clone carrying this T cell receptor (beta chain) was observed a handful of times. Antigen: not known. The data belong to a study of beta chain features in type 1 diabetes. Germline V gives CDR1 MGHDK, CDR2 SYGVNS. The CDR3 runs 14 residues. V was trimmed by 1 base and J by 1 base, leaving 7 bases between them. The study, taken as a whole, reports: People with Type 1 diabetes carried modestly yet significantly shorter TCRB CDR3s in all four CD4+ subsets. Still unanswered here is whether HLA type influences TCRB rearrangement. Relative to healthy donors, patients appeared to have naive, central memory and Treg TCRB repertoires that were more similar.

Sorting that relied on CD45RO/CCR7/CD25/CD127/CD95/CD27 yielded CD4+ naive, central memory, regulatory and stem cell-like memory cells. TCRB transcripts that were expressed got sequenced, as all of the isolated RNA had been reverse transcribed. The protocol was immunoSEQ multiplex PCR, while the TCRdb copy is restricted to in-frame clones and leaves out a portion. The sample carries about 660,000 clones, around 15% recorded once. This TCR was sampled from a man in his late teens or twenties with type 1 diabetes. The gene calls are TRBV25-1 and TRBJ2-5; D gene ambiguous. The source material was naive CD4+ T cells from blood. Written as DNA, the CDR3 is TGTGCCAGCAGTGAATTAGGGATCCAAGAGACCCAGTACTTC. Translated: CASSELGIQETQYF. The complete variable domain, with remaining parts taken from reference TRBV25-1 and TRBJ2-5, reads EADIYQTPRYLVIGTGKKITLECSQTMGHDKMYWYQQDPGMELHLIHYSYGVNSTEKGDLSSESTVSRIRTEHFPLTLESARPSHTSQYLCASSELGIQETQYFGPGTRLLVL.